This T cell receptor beta chain was sequenced for a study of blood T cell repertoires in COVID-19. About the research overall: Researchers got acute and convalescent COVID-19 samples from the United States, Italy and Spain. T cells, B-cell-depleted T cells, or PBMCs provided the cDNA or gDNA that served as material.

The CDR3 has 14 amino acids. Germline-derived CDR1 and CDR2 are LNHDA and SQIVND (reference sequence). Trimming took 6 bases from V and 3 from J, leaving 12 bases between them. Per the original methods: Scientists estimated how many nucleated cells there were by amplifying reference gene primers. The protocol was immunoSEQ multiplex PCR, while the TCRdb copy is restricted to in-frame clones and leaves out a portion. V and J calls and clone size are given by that table; D and trimming were obtained from the DNA. The table has some 100,000 clones, about 89% seen once. The chain is built from TRBV19 and TRBJ1-5, with unresolved D. The source is a man in his fifties or sixties with acute or convalescent COVID-19. Sequenced input: peripheral blood. CDR3 amino acids: CASRLRQDNQPQHF. DNA of the CDR3: TGTGCCAGTAGGCTAAGGCAGGACAATCAGCCCCAGCATTTT.